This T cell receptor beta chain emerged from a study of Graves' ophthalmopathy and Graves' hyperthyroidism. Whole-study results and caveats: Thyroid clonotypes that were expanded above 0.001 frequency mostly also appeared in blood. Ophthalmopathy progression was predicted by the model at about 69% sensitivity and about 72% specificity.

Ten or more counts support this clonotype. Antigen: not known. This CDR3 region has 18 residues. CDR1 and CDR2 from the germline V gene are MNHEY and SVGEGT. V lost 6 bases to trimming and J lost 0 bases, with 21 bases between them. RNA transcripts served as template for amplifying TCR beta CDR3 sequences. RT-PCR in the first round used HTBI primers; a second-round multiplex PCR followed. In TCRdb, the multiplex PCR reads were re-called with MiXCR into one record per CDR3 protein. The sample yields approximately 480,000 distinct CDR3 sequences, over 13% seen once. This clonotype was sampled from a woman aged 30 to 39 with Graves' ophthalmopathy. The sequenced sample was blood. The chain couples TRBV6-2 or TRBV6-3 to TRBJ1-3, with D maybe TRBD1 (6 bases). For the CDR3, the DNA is TGTGCCAGCAGGGGGTTCAGGGGCCAAGGAGACTCTGGAAACACCATATATTTT. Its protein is CASRGFRGQGDSGNTIYF.